The 20 T cell receptor beta chains below were found in one sample sequenced in a study of blood T cell repertoires in COVID-19. Sequenced by immunoSEQ multiplex PCR; TCRdb stores in-frame clones only, minus some. In the table there are approximately 360,000 clones, more than 70% of which are singletons. Sequenced input: PBMCs or T cells enriched from blood (not recorded which). The receptors here all came from a middle-aged man in a cohort exposed to, infected with or recovered from COVID-19 (not recorded which).

This clone appeared a single time. The CDR3 DNA sequence: TGTGCCAGCAGTTTAAGTCACAGGGGTAACTATGGCTACACCTTC. Protein: CASSLSHRGNYGYTF. The chain combines TRBV28 with TRBJ1-2, with TRBD1 matching over 7 bases. The CDR3 has 15 residues. V was pared by 2 bases and J by 1 base, with 4 bases of the junction left unmatched. Germline V gene sequence: CDR1 MDHEN, CDR2 SYDVKM.

The chain joins TRBV5-4 to TRBJ2-7; weak D call: TRBD1 (6 bases). Trimming took off 4 bases at V and 6 bases at J, with 17 bases between the two ends. This CDR3 has 14 amino acids. Germline V gene data show CDR1 as SGHNT and CDR2 as YYREEE (reference sequence). The CDR3 sequence is CASSLDSWAGEQYF. In DNA, the CDR3 is TGTGCCAGCAGCCTGGACAGTTGGGCGGGCGAGCAGTACTTC.

The rearrangement uses TRBV4-1 and TRBJ1-1; 7 bases line up with TRBD1. Germline V gene lookup returns CDR1 MGHRA and CDR2 YSYEKL. The CDR3 has 15 residues. V lost 1 base to trimming and J lost 1 base; unmatched junction nucleotides: 3. CDR3 nucleotides: TGCGCCAGCAGCCAAGTGCGACAGGGGAACACTGAAGCTTTCTTT. Translating it yields CASSQVRQGNTEAFF.

J is TRBJ1-5 and V is TRBV18; D remains ambiguous. This CDR3 comprises 15 residues. Germline V lookup: CDR1 KGHSH, CDR2 LQKENI. Trimming stripped 2 bases from V and 0 bases from J, with 8 bases between. The CDR3 is CASSPYTNSNQPQHF. In DNA, the CDR3 is TGTGCCAGCTCACCATACACGAATAGCAATCAGCCCCAGCATTTT.

The chain couples TRBV6-2 or TRBV6-3 to TRBJ1-2; perhaps TRBD1 as D (5 bases). The CDR3 length is 12 residues. The germline V gene encodes CDR1 MNHEY and CDR2 SVGEGT. Trimming shortened V by 5 bases and J by 1 base, and 5 bases separated the two germline ends. The CDR3, as DNA: TGTGCCAGCAGTCAGGGTAACTATGGCTACACCTTC. Translated, it gives CASSQGNYGYTF.

The J gene is TRBJ1-5, the V gene TRBV10-3; no clear D gene. V was pared by 0 bases and J by 1 base, with 4 bases between. Per the germline V gene, CDR1 is ENHRY and CDR2 is SYGVKD. CDR3 length: 14 residues. In nucleotides, the CDR3 is TGTGCCATCAGTGAGTCGGGCAGCAATCAGCCCCAGCATTTT. It specifies CAISESGSNQPQHF.

The genes are TRBV5-1 and TRBJ2-5; TRBD2 is a possible D gene (6 bases). V was trimmed by 0 bases and J by 5 bases, leaving 20 bases between them. Germline assignment: CDR1 SGHRS and CDR2 YFSETQ. The CDR3 sequence is 17 residues long. The CDR3 DNA sequence: TGCGCCAGCAGCTTGGGCAGCGCAGGCGCGGGATGGGAGACCCAGTACTTC. It specifies CASSLGSAGAGWETQYF. Filled out from reference TRBV5-1 and TRBJ2-5, the complete variable domain reads KAGVTQTPRYLIKTRGQQVTLSCSPISGHRSVSWYQQTPGQGLQFLFEYFSETQRNKGNFPGRFSGRQFSNSRSEMNVSTLELGDSALYLCASSLGSAGAGWETQYFGPGTRLLVL.

The chain joins TRBV29-1 to TRBJ1-3, with D unresolved. The germline gives CDR1 SQVTM, CDR2 ANQGSEA. The CDR3 runs 14 residues. Trimming left V 1 base short and J 0 bases short, with 7 bases between. The CDR3 bases are TGCAGCGTTGAAGGCGGGAGCTCTGGAAACACCATATATTTT. It is translated as CSVEGGSSGNTIYF.

The V call is TRBV28, the J call TRBJ1-4; no firm D call. Germline V gives CDR1 MDHEN, CDR2 SYDVKM. Trimming removed 11 bases from V and 8 bases from J, with 18 bases in between. The CDR3 runs 13 residues. The CDR3 reads CAASRGTREKLFF. CDR3 DNA sequence: TGTGCCGCAAGTCGGGGAACGAGGGAAAAACTGTTTTTT. The full variable domain, rest sourced from reference TRBV28 and TRBJ1-4, is DVKVTQSSRYLVKRTGEKVFLECVQDMDHENMFWYRQDPGLGLRLIYFSYDVKMKEKGDIPEGYSVSREKKERFSLILESASTNQTSMYLCAASRGTREKLFFGSGTQLSVL.

This clone was recorded once. The J gene is TRBJ1-1, the V gene TRBV28; D ambiguous. CDR1 is MDHEN and CDR2 is SYDVKM in the germline V gene. V lost 3 bases and J 5 bases, leaving 10 bases between the germline ends. There are 13 residues in the CDR3. The CDR3 DNA is TGTGCCAGCAGTTTTTACAGCGGGACTGAAGCTTTCTTT. Translation gives CASSFYSGTEAFF.

CDR3 nucleotide sequence: TGTGCCAGCAGCCCATGGGGCCAGGGGGCCCGCGAGCAGTACTTC. It codes for CASSPWGQGAREQYF. This chain connects TRBV11-2 to TRBJ2-7; TRBD1 matches 8 bases. Trimming took 5 bases from V and 6 from J; bases not matched to a gene: 12. This CDR3 region has 15 residues. The germline gives CDR1 SGHAT, CDR2 FQNNGV.

The chain uses TRBV7-2 and TRBJ2-1, with 8 bases lining up with TRBD2. Germline CDR1 SGHTA, CDR2 FQGNSA. V lost 5 bases, J lost 0 bases, and 9 bases stayed unmatched. The CDR3 has 17 amino acids. The CDR3 bases are TGTGCCAGCAGCCCCGGACTAGCCCGGAGCTCCTACAATGAGCAGTTCTTC. Encoded protein: CASSPGLARSSYNEQFF. Using reference TRBV7-2 and TRBJ2-1 for the parts outside the CDR3, the full variable domain is GAGVSQSPSNKVTEKGKDVELRCDPISGHTALYWYRQSLGQGLEFLIYFQGNSAPDKSGLPSDRFSAERTGGSVSTLTIQRTQQEDSAVYLCASSPGLARSSYNEQFFGPGTRLTVL.

The chain employs TRBV11-2 and TRBJ1-1; D remains unclear. The CDR3 consists of 14 residues. Germline values: CDR1 SGHAT, CDR2 FQNNGV. Trimming removed 5 bases from V and 0 bases from J, with 10 bases in between. This chain's CDR3 is CASSLDNLNTEAFF. The CDR3 bases are TGTGCCAGCAGCCTCGACAATCTGAACACTGAAGCTTTCTTT.

Only one count was recorded for this clone. This chain links TRBV5-1 with TRBJ2-7; TRBD2 might be the D (6 bases). Trimming left V 5 bases short and J 0 bases short, with 12 bases between. Per the germline V gene, CDR1 is SGHRS and CDR2 is YFSETQ. The length of the CDR3 is 14 residues. CDR3 sequence (DNA): TGCGCCAGCAGATTAGCGGCTAGCTCCTACGAGCAGTACTTC. Amino acid sequence: CASRLAASSYEQYF.

The genes are TRBV28 and TRBJ2-1, with 14 bases fitting TRBD2. Germline CDR1 and CDR2: MDHEN and SYDVKM. The CDR3 totals 17 residues. Trimming cost V 5 bases and J 4 bases; bases outside gene matches: 7. CDR3 sequence reads: CASSPAGLAGEYNEQFF. DNA of the CDR3: TGTGCCAGCAGTCCCGCGGGACTAGCGGGAGAGTACAATGAGCAGTTCTTC.

This chain links TRBV7-9 with TRBJ2-1; the match to TRBD2 covers 9 bases. Germline assignment: CDR1 SEHNR and CDR2 FQNEAQ (reference sequence). J was trimmed by 2 bases and V by 5 bases; bases with no gene match: 10. This CDR3 region has 17 residues. The CDR3 loop is CASSAGTAGGTYNEQFF. The CDR3 bases are TGTGCCAGCAGCGCAGGAACAGCGGGAGGCACCTACAATGAGCAGTTCTTC.

This chain links TRBV5-1 with TRBJ1-2, with D tentatively TRBD1 (5 bases). There are 15 residues in the CDR3. Germline CDR1 reads SGHRS; CDR2 reads YFSETQ. V was shortened by 3 bases and J by 4 bases, with 16 bases between the two germline ends. Here the CDR3 reads CASSSGQGRAYGYTF. CDR3 DNA sequence: TGCGCCAGCAGCTCCGGACAAGGCAGGGCCTATGGCTACACCTTC.

The table lists this clone with a count of one. The V and J genes are TRBV2 and TRBJ1-1; possibly TRBD1 for D (6 bases). The CDR3 consists of 14 residues. Trimming removed 8 bases at V and 2 bases at J, with 15 bases between. The germline V gene has CDR1 SNHLY and CDR2 FYNNEI. CDR3 bases: TGTGCCAGCTACTCGACAGGACCTAACACTGAAGCTTTCTTT. Its protein is CASYSTGPNTEAFF. Based on the CDR3 plus reference TRBV2 and TRBJ1-1, the full variable domain is EPEVTQTPSHQVTQMGQEVILRCVPISNHLYFYWYRQILGQKVEFLVSFYNNEISEKSEIFDDQFSVERPDGSNFTLKIRSTKLEDSAMYFCASYSTGPNTEAFFGQGTRLTVV.

The chain recombines TRBV10-3 with TRBJ1-3, with 10 positions matching TRBD1. This CDR3 has 16 residues. Germline-derived CDR1 and CDR2 are ENHRY and SYGVKD. The V and J ends lost 3 bases and 6 bases, in that order; junction bases with no gene match: 8. This CDR3 is CAISDPGTGAENTIYF. CDR3 nucleotides: TGTGCCATCAGTGACCCCGGGACAGGGGCAGAAAACACCATATATTTT.

This chain links TRBV4-1 with TRBJ1-4; tentatively, D is TRBD1 (5 bases). V dropped 1 base and J dropped 4 bases, with 10 bases sitting between them. Per germline, CDR1 MGHRA and CDR2 YSYEKL. The CDR3 extends over 15 amino acids. Here the CDR3 reads CASSQVGQGNEKLFF. Here the CDR3 DNA reads TGCGCCAGCAGCCAAGTTGGTCAGGGTAATGAAAAACTGTTTTTT.